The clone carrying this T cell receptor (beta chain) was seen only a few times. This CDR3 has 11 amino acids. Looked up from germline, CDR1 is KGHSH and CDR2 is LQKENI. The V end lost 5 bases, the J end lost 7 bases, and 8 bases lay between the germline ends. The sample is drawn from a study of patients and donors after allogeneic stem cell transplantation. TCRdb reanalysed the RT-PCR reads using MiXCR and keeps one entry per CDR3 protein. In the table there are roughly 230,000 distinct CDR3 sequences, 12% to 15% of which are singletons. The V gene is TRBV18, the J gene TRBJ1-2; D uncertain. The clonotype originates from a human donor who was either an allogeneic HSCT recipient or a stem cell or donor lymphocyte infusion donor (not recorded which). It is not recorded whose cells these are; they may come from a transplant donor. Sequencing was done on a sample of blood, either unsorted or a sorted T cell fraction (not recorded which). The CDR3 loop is CASSASSGYTF. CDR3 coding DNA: TGTGCCAGCTCAGCGTCGAGTGGCTACACCTTC. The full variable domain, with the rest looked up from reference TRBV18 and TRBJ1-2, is NAGVMQNPRHLVRRRGQEARLRCSPMKGHSHVYWYRQLPEEGLKFMVYLQKENIIDESGMPKERFSAEFPKEGPSILRIQQVVRGDSAAYFCASSASSGYTFGSGTRLTVV.